Shown below are 10 T cell receptor beta chains from a single sample sequenced in a study of shared clonotypes between healthy human individuals. Sequenced by immunoSEQ multiplex PCR; TCRdb stores in-frame clones only, minus some. The table shows a few hundred thousand clones, with about 80% occurring only once. Sequenced material: PBMCs. These receptors were taken from a woman aged 40 to 50 in good health. Some clones in this sample may be carry-over from other donors' samples.

This chain links TRBV30 with TRBJ2-7; D is uncertain. The ends were cut back, 1 base at V and 6 bases at J, with 7 bases in the middle. CDR1 is GTSNPN and CDR2 is SVGIG in the germline V gene (reference sequence). The CDR3 totals 11 residues. CDR3 loop: CAWSGVGEQYF. The CDR3 region has the DNA TGTGCCTGGAGTGGGGTTGGCGAGCAGTACTTC.

About this clone: A far larger clone is one nucleotide away, so this likely arose from a read error. The rearrangement links TRBV28 to TRBJ1-1; D remains ambiguous. Germline lookup yields CDR1 MDHEN and CDR2 SYDVKM. The CDR3 has 13 amino acids. Trimming removed 6 bases at V and 0 bases at J, with 8 bases between. CDR3 in DNA: TGTGCCAGCAGCTCTCAGATGAACACTGAAGCTTTCTTT. This sequence encodes CASSSQMNTEAFF.

The chain employs TRBV29-1 and TRBJ2-1; 12 bases fit TRBD2. The length of the CDR3 is 13 residues. The germline CDR1 and CDR2 sequences are SQVTM and ANQGSEA. The V and J ends lost 7 bases and 7 bases, in that order; junction bases with no gene match: 5. The chain's CDR3 is CSGRTSGVNEQFF. The CDR3 bases are TGCAGCGGCCGGACTAGCGGGGTTAATGAGCAGTTCTTC.

This chain links TRBV5-6 with TRBJ2-7; TRBD1 matches 8 bases. This CDR3 region has 18 residues. The V gene's germline CDR1 is SGHDT and CDR2 YYEEEE. Trimming cost V 4 bases and J 0 bases; bases outside gene matches: 15. The CDR3 region has the DNA TGTGCCAGCAGCCTAGGCGGCATGAACAGGGGGGCCTCCTACGAGCAGTACTTC. It translates to CASSLGGMNRGASYEQYF.

The chain carries TRBV5-1 and TRBJ2-3; D not resolved. The CDR3 covers 12 residues. V was trimmed by 7 bases and J by 3 bases, leaving 9 bases between them. Germline V gives CDR1 SGHRS, CDR2 YFSETQ. This CDR3 reads CASGLETDTQYF. DNA for the CDR3: TGCGCCAGCGGCCTCGAAACAGATACGCAGTATTTT.

A word on this clone: Since no conserved phenylalanine or tryptophan closes the CDR3, a read error is the likely cause. The limits of the CDR3 on the DNA are not certain, so only TCRdb's listed CDR3 is given. The V call is TRBV29-1, the J call TRBJ2-7. The length of the CDR3 is 8 amino acids, counting both ends. Germline CDR1 and CDR2: SQVTM and ANQGSEA. CDR3 amino acids: CSAHQWWI.

This clone came up once. V is TRBV2 and J is TRBJ2-4; 15 bases line up with TRBD2. Germline-derived CDR1 and CDR2 are SNHLY and FYNNEI. The J segment lost 5 bases and the V segment lost 5 bases, leaving 16 bases of the junction unmatched. The CDR3 has 20 amino acids. CDR3 in amino acids: CASSPLGLAGGPRYQNIQYF. CDR3 bases: TGTGCCAGCAGTCCTCTCGGACTAGCGGGAGGGCCACGTTATCAAAACATTCAGTACTTC. The variable domain in full, completed from reference TRBV2 and TRBJ2-4, reads EPEVTQTPSHQVTQMGQEVILRCVPISNHLYFYWYRQILGQKVEFLVSFYNNEISEKSEIFDDQFSVERPDGSNFTLKIRSTKLEDSAMYFCASSPLGLAGGPRYQNIQYFGAGTRLSVL.

The V call is TRBV18, the J call TRBJ2-3; 9 nucleotides agree with TRBD2. With 0 bases clipped from V and 4 bases from J, the junction kept 8 bases outside the gene matches. CDR1 and CDR2 from the germline V gene are KGHSH and LQKENI. The CDR3 contains 17 residues. The CDR3 DNA sequence: TGTGCCAGCTCACCACCATATCTAGCGGGGCGGTCAGATACGCAGTATTTT. It encodes CASSPPYLAGRSDTQYF.

The chain carries TRBV6-1 and TRBJ2-7; maybe TRBD1 (6 bases). Germline lookup yields CDR1 MNHNS and CDR2 SASEGT. This CDR3 comprises 13 residues. Trimming left V 6 bases short and J 3 bases short, with 12 bases between. In DNA, the CDR3 is TGTGCCAGCAGCAGGGACACCAACTACGAGCAGTACTTC. This sequence encodes CASSRDTNYEQYF.

The J gene is TRBJ1-2, the V gene TRBV7-9, with D tentatively TRBD1 (6 bases). The CDR3 sequence is 14 residues long. Germline lookup yields CDR1 SEHNR and CDR2 FQNEAQ (reference sequence). Trimming stripped 5 bases from V and 8 bases from J, with 18 bases between. CDR3 nucleotide sequence: TGTGCCAGCAGCGAGGGAGGGGGGCCATACGGCTACACCTTC. Translation gives CASSEGGGPYGYTF.